The entry below gives a single T cell receptor beta chain sequence along with its context. Its antigen is unidentified. These data are taken from a study of cytomegalovirus exposure and HLA in healthy donors. V lost 3 bases and J lost 0; bases outside the gene matches: 4. CDR3 length equals 15 residues. Germline CDR1 reads SGHRS; CDR2 reads YFSETQ. In the PCR, 60 Vbeta and 13 Jbeta primers were used. Generated by immunoSEQ multiplex PCR, the TCRdb table keeps only in-frame clones and is missing some. The sample yields over 100,000 clones, of which the top ten take up more than 3.5%. Study conclusions and caveats: HLA restriction was apparent for most CMV-associated TCR beta chains in a later analysis.

The receptor's source is a man between 25 and 39 years old in good health and CMV-seronegative. V is TRBV5-1 and J is TRBJ2-3, with 7 bases identical to TRBD2. The source material was PBMCs. CDR3 bases: TGCGCCAGCAGCTGGAGCGGGGTTAGCACAGATACGCAGTATTTT. Protein product: CASSWSGVSTDTQYF.